A single sample gave rise to the 2 T cell receptor beta chains below, sequenced in a study of graft-versus-host responses after intestinal transplantation. TCRdb keeps only in-frame clones here, not all; method: immunoSEQ multiplex PCR. The repertoire holds around 23,000 clones, with approximately 95% as singletons. This specimen was PBMCs, taken 18 days after transplant. The receptors were sampled from a human patient who received an intestinal transplant, so some T cells may come from the graft donor.

The chain employs TRBV5-1 and TRBJ2-2; 7 bases are shared with TRBD1. Germline values: CDR1 SGHRS, CDR2 YFSETQ. J was trimmed by 4 bases and V by 0 bases; bases with no gene match: 3. This CDR3 region has 15 residues. The CDR3 DNA reads TGCGCCAGCAGCTTGGCTACAGGGGCCACCGGGGAGCTGTTTTTT. It encodes CASSLATGATGELFF.

The CDR3 bases are TGTGCCAGCAGCTTGGTGCGATCTGCGACCTTC. Protein sequence: CASSLVRSATF. The chain combines TRBV5-8 with TRBJ1-2; no definite D call. V was cut by 0 bases and J by 14 bases, with 11 bases left in between. CDR3 size: 11 residues. Germline V gene lookup returns CDR1 SGHTS and CDR2 YDEGEE.